This T cell receptor (beta chain) was obtained from a study of T cell responses to AZD1222 COVID-19 vaccine. The V end lost 10 bases, the J end lost 3 bases, and 15 bases lay between the germline ends. Per the germline V gene, CDR1 is MNHEY and CDR2 is SVGAGI. CDR3 length: 14 amino acids. Profiled with immunoSEQ multiplex PCR; TCRdb holds only in-frame clones, not every one. This sample has about 130,000 clones, with 91% found just once. This rearrangement joins TRBV6-5 to TRBJ1-4; a weak D match, TRBD1 (6 bases). The starting material was peripheral blood, obtained on day 0 of AZD1222 vaccination. The TCR sequence derives from an adult in good health. This CDR3 is CATLYRVPNEKLFF. In DNA form, the CDR3 reads TGTGCCACCTTATACAGGGTCCCTAATGAAAAACTGTTTTTT.